This T cell receptor (beta chain) was sequenced in a study of long-term antiretroviral therapy in people with HIV (dated 2022 in TCRdb). At the level of the whole study: The earliest samples were collected about a decade before the 2015 WHO recommendation for immediate ART, when ART was typically delayed until CD4 counts fell. No cross-contamination during QIAcube processing was shown when test extractions of a monoclonal T-cell line were performed alongside some 33 polyclonal samples. Whether ART initiation and durable HIV suppression were associated with changes in peripheral blood TRB repertoire composition and diversity was tested in a retrospective serial study. The cohort contributed fewer than 200 cryopreserved PBMC samples from 30 adults with confirmed HIV infection, collected serially over a mean of 6 years (range 1-12). Of the approximately 30 participants with HIV, approximately twelve were female.

The immunoSEQ hsTCRB v3.0 assay was used at survey level resolution for TRB variable region sequencing. A depth of roughly 40,000-55,000 T-cell genomes per sample was targeted for TRB sequencing. An Illumina MiSeq with a v3 150-cycle kit was used to sequence the pooled TRB libraries. For the original study's pipeline: Repertoire analysis was performed in R inside a reproducible Nextflow workflow that covered QC, data transformation and analysis. LymphoSeq2, an R package for exploring AIRR-Seq data, was used to implement the custom analyses. After excluding several samples that yielded fewer than 5000 total TRB sequences, 188 HIV repertoires remained for analysis. Of the roughly 180 retained HIV repertoires, about 60 were collected before and more than 120 after ART initiation. Repertoires were downsampled to 5000 TRB nucleotide sequences, with summary statistics averaged over 100 downsampling iterations. Only TRB sequences with CDR3 regions of at least seven amino acids were retained for analysis. Diversity was measured with a Shannon entropy-derived clonality score and the Gini coefficient. In the repertoire networks, any two of the top 5000 CDR3 amino acid sequences were linked whenever the two sequences differed by an edit distance of one. For TRB CDR3 amino acid sequences, antigen specificity groups and MHC restriction were predicted with GLIPH2. To flag known associations with CMV, EBV, HIV or tissue antigens, CDR3 amino acid sequences were compared against VDJdb and McPAS-TCR. Pre-ART, post-ART and control groups were compared with Wilcoxon signed-rank tests and Holm-Bonferroni correction. The source is immuneACCESS, and TCRdb retained only in-frame sequences with V and J called. Part of the clones is not carried over; for the studies checked, unresolved V genes explain less than half of this, and the remainder is unexplained. That table furnishes V, J and clone size, whereas the DNA furnished D and trimming. The sample yields more than 15,000 clones; over 70% were counted once. The ten largest clones capture about 15% of the sample.

To be included, a participant needed at least one PBMC sample from before ART initiation plus at least two post-ART samples. Treatment was received in the United States of America by all participants with HIV. Cryopreserved samples of about 0.9-11 million PBMC were thawed and washed before DNA extraction. At the time of the earliest PBMC sample, participants with HIV were aged between roughly 23 and 60 years. Each participant contributed PBMC samples from 1-4 timepoints before ART initiation and 2-8 timepoints after ART initiation, with a median of 7 samples. Serial HIV viral load, CD4+ T-cell count, ART history and demographic data were obtained for every participant. Genomic DNA was extracted from unsorted PBMC with a Qiagen kit on a QIAcube, processed in batches of 12 samples. Here V drops 3 bases and J drops 3 bases, and the junction holds 8 bases not matched to any gene. The CDR3 covers 16 residues, taking in both the cysteine and the phenylalanine. The read is trimmed to its CDR3 DNA, 48 bases read in frame from base 1. Sequences MGHRA (CDR1) and YSYEKL (CDR2) are obtained from the germline V gene.

This clone was seen more than once but under ten times. Its antigen target is currently unknown. No much larger clonotype is one base removed from it; base qualities were not supplied. Overall study results and their limits: Inferences about post-ART repertoire changes were limited because no data were available on ART adherence, viral resistance or therapy changes. CDR3 length ranges in HIV repertoires were narrower than in controls, and network structure suggested an antigen-experienced repertoire with only a slight naive shift after ART. At every time point, the repertoire was dominated by expanded TRB clones first identified before ART initiation, although this dominance fluctuated and, in many PLHIV, declined after ART. Starting ART was linked to a significant rise in TRB diversity, yet even with long-term ART the diversity remained significantly lower than in transplant donor controls. Limited PBMC availability meant only the TCR beta chain was sequenced, without alpha chain pairing. The samples were dated from the mid-2000s to the late 2010s, and the ART regimens that were used may be less effective than current ART regimens. Because pre-ART samples had limited cell numbers, profiling was done on unsorted PBMC rather than on sorted CD4+ and CD8+ T cells.

This receptor was identified in a woman in her twenties or thirties with HIV. Recombination connected TRBV4-1 to TRBJ1-5, and 7 junctional nucleotides match TRBD1. Material: unsorted PBMCs, obtained 2.9 years after starting antiretroviral therapy. Read as DNA, the sequence is TGCGCCAGCAGCCAGATGCCGGGACAGCCCAATCAGCCCCAGCATTTT. It encodes CASSQMPGQPNQPQHF.